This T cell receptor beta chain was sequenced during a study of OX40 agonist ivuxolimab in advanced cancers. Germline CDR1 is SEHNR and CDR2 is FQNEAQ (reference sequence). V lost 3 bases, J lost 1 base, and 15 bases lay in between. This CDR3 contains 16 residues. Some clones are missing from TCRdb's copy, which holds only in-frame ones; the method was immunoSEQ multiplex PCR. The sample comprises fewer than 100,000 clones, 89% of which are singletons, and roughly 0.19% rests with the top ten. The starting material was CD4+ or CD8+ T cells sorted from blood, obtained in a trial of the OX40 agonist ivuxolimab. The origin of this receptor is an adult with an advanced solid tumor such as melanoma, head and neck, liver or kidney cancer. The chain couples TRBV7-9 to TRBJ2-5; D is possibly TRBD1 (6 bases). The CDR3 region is CASSLGTSTGQETQYF. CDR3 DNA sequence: TGTGCCAGCAGCTTGGGGACAAGCACCGGCCAAGAGACCCAGTACTTC.